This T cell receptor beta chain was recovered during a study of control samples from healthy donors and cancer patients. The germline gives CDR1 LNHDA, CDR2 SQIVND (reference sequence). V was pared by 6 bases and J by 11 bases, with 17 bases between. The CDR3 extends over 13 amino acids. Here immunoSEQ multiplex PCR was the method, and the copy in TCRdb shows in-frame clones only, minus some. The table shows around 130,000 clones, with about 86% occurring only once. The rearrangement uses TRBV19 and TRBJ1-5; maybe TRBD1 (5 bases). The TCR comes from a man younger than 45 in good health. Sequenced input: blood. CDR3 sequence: CASSTGTPTAQHF. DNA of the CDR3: TGTGCCAGTAGCACCGGGACGCCTACGGCCCAGCATTTT.